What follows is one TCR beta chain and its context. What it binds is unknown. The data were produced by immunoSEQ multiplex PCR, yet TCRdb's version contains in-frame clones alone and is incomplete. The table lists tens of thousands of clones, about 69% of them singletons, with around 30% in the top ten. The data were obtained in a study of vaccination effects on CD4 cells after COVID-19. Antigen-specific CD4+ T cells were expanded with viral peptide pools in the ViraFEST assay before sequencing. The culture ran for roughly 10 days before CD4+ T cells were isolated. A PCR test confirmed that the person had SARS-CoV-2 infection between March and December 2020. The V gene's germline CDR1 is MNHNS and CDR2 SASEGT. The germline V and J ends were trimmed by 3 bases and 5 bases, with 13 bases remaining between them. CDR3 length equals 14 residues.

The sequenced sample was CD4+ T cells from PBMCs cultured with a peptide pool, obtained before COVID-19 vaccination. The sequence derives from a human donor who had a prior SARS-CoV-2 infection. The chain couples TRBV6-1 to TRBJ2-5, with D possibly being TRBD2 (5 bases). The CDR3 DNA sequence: TGTGCCAGCAGTGATATAGCGTTCGTGGAGACCCAGTACTTC. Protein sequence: CASSDIAFVETQYF.